This T cell receptor (beta chain) is drawn from a study of T-cell reconstitution after alpha-beta-depleted transplantation in children. Points from the study as a whole: At one year after transplant, newly produced T cells mostly accounted for T-cell counts and diversity. From surviving recipient T cells and thymic progenitors came the high day-60 TCRbeta diversity observed in some patients.

Researchers prepared the TCRbeta library using unique molecular identifiers, the study reports. MiXCR was run by TCRdb on the PCR reads, yielding one entry per CDR3 protein. The sample consists of about 16,000 distinct CDR3 sequences, 5.1% of them appearing once. Trimming removed 3 bases from V and 7 bases from J; junction bases left unmatched: 6. This CDR3 comprises 14 residues. The germline gives CDR1 MDHEN, CDR2 SYDVKM. This clonotype appeared many times. Its antigen is as yet unknown. The receptor's source is a boy between 10 and 17 years old with acute lymphoblastic leukemia, due to receive a stem cell transplant. This material consisted of PBMCs, taken before TCRalphabeta/CD19-depleted stem cell transplant. The chain couples TRBV28 to TRBJ2-5; 9 positions match TRBD2. The DNA of the CDR3 is TGTGCCAGCAGTTTGGCTAGCGGGGATCCGACCCAGTACTTC. Translating gives CASSLASGDPTQYF.